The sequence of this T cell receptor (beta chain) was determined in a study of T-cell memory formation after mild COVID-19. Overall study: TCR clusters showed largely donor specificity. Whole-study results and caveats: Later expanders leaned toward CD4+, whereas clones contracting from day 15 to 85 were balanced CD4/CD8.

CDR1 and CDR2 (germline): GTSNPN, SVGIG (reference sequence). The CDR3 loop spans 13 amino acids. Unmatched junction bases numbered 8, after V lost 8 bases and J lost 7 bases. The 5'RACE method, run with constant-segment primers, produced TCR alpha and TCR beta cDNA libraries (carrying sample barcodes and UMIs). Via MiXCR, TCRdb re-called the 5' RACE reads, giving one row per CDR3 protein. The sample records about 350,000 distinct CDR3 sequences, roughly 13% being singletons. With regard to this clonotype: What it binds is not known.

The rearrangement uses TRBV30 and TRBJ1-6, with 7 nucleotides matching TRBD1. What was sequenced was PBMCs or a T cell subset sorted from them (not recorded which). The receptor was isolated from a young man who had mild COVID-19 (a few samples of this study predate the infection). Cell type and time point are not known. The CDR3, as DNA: TGTGCCCTCGCGGGACAGCTCAATTCACCCCTCCACTTT. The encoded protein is CALAGQLNSPLHF. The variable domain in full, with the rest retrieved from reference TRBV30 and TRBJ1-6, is SQTIHQWPATLVQPVGSPLSLECTVEGTSNPNLYWYRQAAGRGLQLLFYSVGIGQISSEVPQNLSASRPQDRQFILSSKKLLLSDSGFYLCALAGQLNSPLHFGNGTRLTVT.